The 29 T cell receptor beta chains below come from one sample, sequenced in a study of blood T cell repertoires in COVID-19. Method: immunoSEQ multiplex PCR; TCRdb's copy keeps in-frame clones and lacks some. The repertoire includes roughly 170,000 clones, roughly nine tenths of them detected once, and around 20% sits in the top ten. The specimen was peripheral blood. The receptors were sampled from a man aged 65 to 79 with active or convalescent COVID-19.

CDR3 sequence reads: CSTEGGRTQHF. DNA for the CDR3: TGCAGTACAGAGGGGGGGCGAACCCAGCATTTT. The J gene is TRBJ1-5, the V gene TRBV20-1; weak D call: TRBD1 (6 bases). Trimming shortened V by 8 bases and J by 11 bases, and 16 bases separated the two germline ends. Germline values: CDR1 DFQATT, CDR2 SNEGSKA (reference sequence). This CDR3 is built from 11 residues.

The chain couples TRBV6-5 to TRBJ2-1, with 8 nucleotides matching TRBD2. After removal of 6 bases from V and 1 base from J, the junction contained 5 bases not matched to a gene. In germline, CDR1 is MNHEY, CDR2 SVGAGI. This CDR3 is 15 amino acids long. The CDR3 coding sequence is TGTGCCAGCAGCCCACCGGGGGGGTCCTACAATGAGCAGTTCTTC. Translated, it gives CASSPPGGSYNEQFF.

This clone was observed a handful of times. This sequence joins TRBV7-9 and TRBJ2-4; 11 positions match TRBD2. Trimming cost V 0 bases and J 8 bases; bases outside gene matches: 6. The CDR3 spans 16 residues. The germline V gene encodes CDR1 SEHNR and CDR2 FQNEAQ (reference sequence). This CDR3 reads CASSLARSGGADIQYF. CDR3 coding DNA: TGTGCCAGCAGCTTAGCCCGTAGCGGGGGGGCGGACATTCAGTACTTC.

V gene TRBV19 combines with J gene TRBJ2-2, with a weak D call TRBD1 (6 bases). The V end lost 4 bases, the J end lost 0 bases, and 15 bases lay between the germline ends. The CDR3 totals 17 residues. Per germline, CDR1 LNHDA and CDR2 SQIVND (reference sequence). This CDR3 reads CASSKGSGTSNTGELFF. DNA for the CDR3: TGTGCCAGTAGTAAAGGGTCTGGGACATCGAACACCGGGGAGCTGTTTTTT.

The rearrangement links TRBV19 to TRBJ1-4, with D possibly matching TRBD1 (5 bases). The CDR3 contains 13 residues. Germline CDR1 LNHDA, CDR2 SQIVND (reference sequence). Trimming cost V 1 base and J 8 bases, with 8 bases left between them. CDR3 in amino acids: CASSIGGREKLFF. The CDR3, as DNA: TGTGCCAGTAGTATAGGGGGCCGAGAAAAACTGTTTTTT.

By sample share, this clone is large. The chain combines TRBV20-1 with TRBJ2-5, with 11 bases aligning to TRBD1. There are 16 residues in the CDR3. Germline assignment: CDR1 DFQATT and CDR2 SNEGSKA (reference sequence). V was clipped by 3 bases and J by 3 bases; unmatched bases: 9. The CDR3 DNA is TGCAGTGCTAGTTTGGAGCGGACAGGGGGCGAAGAGACCCAGTACTTC. This encodes CSASLERTGGEETQYF.

The rearrangement joins TRBV19 to TRBJ1-2, with D maybe TRBD1 (5 bases). The CDR3 is 15 residues long. The germline CDR1 and CDR2 sequences are LNHDA and SQIVND (reference sequence). The V and J ends lost 7 bases and 0 bases respectively, with 15 bases between them. CDR3 residues: CASNPGGYPNYGYTF. CDR3 in DNA: TGTGCCAGTAACCCGGGGGGATATCCTAACTATGGCTACACCTTC.

The chain employs TRBV18 and TRBJ1-3; tentative D call: TRBD1 (5 bases). V was shortened by 3 bases and J by 2 bases, with 11 bases between the two germline ends. Germline lookup yields CDR1 KGHSH and CDR2 LQKENI. The CDR3 covers 15 residues. CDR3 residues: CASSPWGGTGNTIYF. CDR3 in DNA: TGTGCCAGCTCACCTTGGGGGGGAACTGGAAACACCATATATTTT. The variable domain in full, completed from reference TRBV18 and TRBJ1-3, reads NAGVMQNPRHLVRRRGQEARLRCSPMKGHSHVYWYRQLPEEGLKFMVYLQKENIIDESGMPKERFSAEFPKEGPSILRIQQVVRGDSAAYFCASSPWGGTGNTIYFGEGSWLTVV.

The gene calls are TRBV6-5 and TRBJ1-6; 9 bases match TRBD1. Germline V gives CDR1 MNHEY, CDR2 SVGAGI. V was pared by 5 bases and J by 6 bases, with 5 bases of the junction left unmatched. The CDR3 is 15 amino acids. The chain's CDR3 is CASSTTGGTNSPLHF. In DNA, the CDR3 is TGTGCCAGCAGTACAACAGGGGGCACTAATTCACCCCTCCACTTT.

In its sample, this clone was seen once. The chain joins TRBV7-9 to TRBJ1-2, with TRBD1 matching 11 bases. This CDR3 contains 15 residues. Germline-derived CDR1 and CDR2 are SEHNR and FQNEAQ (reference sequence). V was pared by 5 bases and J by 4 bases, with 6 bases of the junction left unmatched. The CDR3 spells CASSQPGQGAYGYTF. The CDR3, as DNA: TGTGCCAGCAGCCAACCCGGACAGGGGGCCTATGGCTACACCTTC.

The CDR3, as DNA: TGTGCCAGCAGTTCCCCGGGATCCTACGAGCAGTACTTC. It translates to CASSSPGSYEQYF. The chain couples TRBV6-6 to TRBJ2-7; a possible D gene is TRBD2 (5 bases). Deletions cut 4 bases from V and 1 base from J, with 8 bases between. The CDR3 loop spans 13 amino acids. Germline values: CDR1 MNHNY, CDR2 SVGAGI (reference sequence).

The CDR3 bases are TGTGCCACCAGTGATCCACCAGATAACTATGGCTACACCTTC. Translated: CATSDPPDNYGYTF. The chain couples TRBV24-1 to TRBJ1-2; D not certain. V lost 3 bases to trimming and J lost 1 base, with 8 bases between them. The V gene's germline CDR1 is KGHDR and CDR2 SFDVKD. There are 14 residues in the CDR3.

The rearrangement joins TRBV28 to TRBJ1-5; TRBD1 agrees at 8 bases. CDR1 MDHEN and CDR2 SYDVKM come from the germline V gene. This CDR3 has 15 residues. V shed 5 bases and J 2 bases; nucleotides not matched to a gene: 5. The CDR3 loop reads CASSPPTGGNQPQHF. Written as DNA, the CDR3 is TGTGCCAGCAGTCCACCGACAGGGGGCAATCAGCCCCAGCATTTT.

The V call is TRBV7-2, the J call TRBJ2-5; D is possibly TRBD1 (5 bases). Germline CDR1 SGHTA, CDR2 FQGNSA. Between the trimmed V and J ends, which lost 3 bases and 5 bases, there was a span of 10 bases. The CDR3 extends over 13 amino acids. The CDR3 spells CASSLGLRETQYF. CDR3 DNA sequence: TGTGCCAGCAGCTTGGGGCTTCGCGAGACCCAGTACTTC.

The CDR3 loop reads CASSHRGSGRGHGYTF. The CDR3 DNA reads TGTGCCAGCAGCCACCGTGGGTCGGGCAGGGGGCATGGCTACACCTTC. V is TRBV3-1 (or the pseudogene TRBV3-2) and J is TRBJ1-2, with TRBD1 matching 8 bases. The ends lost 3 bases at V and 6 bases at J; junction bases unmatched: 12. The CDR3 contains 16 residues. CDR1 and CDR2 from the germline V gene are LGHDT and YNNKEL (reference sequence).

The table lists this clone with a count of one. The chain uses TRBV5-4 and TRBJ2-7; 8 positions match TRBD1. The CDR3 is 15 residues long. Trimming removed 3 bases from V and 3 bases from J; junction bases left unmatched: 8. Germline assignment: CDR1 SGHNT and CDR2 YYREEE (reference sequence). CDR3 nucleotide sequence: TGTGCCAGCAGCTGGGCCTCACAGGGGGACTACGAGCAGTACTTC. Amino acids: CASSWASQGDYEQYF.

The J gene is TRBJ2-3, the V gene TRBV5-1, with 11 bases identical to TRBD2. V shed 4 bases, J shed 5 bases, and the junction held 6 bases outside the gene matches. CDR1 and CDR2 (germline): SGHRS, YFSETQ. CDR3 size: 15 residues. The CDR3 protein is CASSISGGVLDTQYF. The DNA for the CDR3 is TGCGCCAGCAGCATTAGCGGGGGGGTATTAGATACGCAGTATTTT.

V and J are TRBV18 and TRBJ2-4; D might be TRBD1 (6 bases). Looked up from germline, CDR1 is KGHSH and CDR2 is LQKENI. Trimming stripped 1 base from V and 0 bases from J, with 19 bases between. CDR3 length: 19 residues. CDR3 nucleotides: TGTGCCAGCTCACCACGGCCAGGGGCAAATGGACTAGCCAAAAACATTCAGTACTTC. Its translation: CASSPRPGANGLAKNIQYF.

This clone is a singleton in its sample. The chain has TRBV4-3 and TRBJ2-3; the match to TRBD2 covers 11 bases. Germline V gene sequence: CDR1 LGHNA, CDR2 YSLEER. The CDR3 runs 14 residues. Trimming at V came to 4 bases and at J to 5 bases, leaving 2 bases not matched to a gene. The CDR3 nucleotides are TGCGCCAGCAGCCGTGGACTAGCGGGAGATACGCAGTATTTT. This gives the protein CASSRGLAGDTQYF.

CDR3 sequence: CASSILPLSNQPQHF. The CDR3 region has the DNA TGTGCCAGTAGTATCCTCCCCTTAAGCAATCAGCCCCAGCATTTT. The rearrangement joins TRBV19 to TRBJ1-5; D remains unclear. Germline V gene data show CDR1 as LNHDA and CDR2 as SQIVND (reference sequence). The V end was cut by 3 bases, the J end by 1 base, with 10 bases between. The CDR3 extends over 15 amino acids.

V and J are TRBV28 and TRBJ1-1; a possible D gene is TRBD1 (6 bases). The CDR3 sequence is 12 residues long. CDR1 and CDR2 (germline): MDHEN, SYDVKM. The V and J ends lost 10 bases and 11 bases respectively, with 20 bases between them. The CDR3 DNA is TGTGCCACCCTGGCGGGGGGCCTGGGGGCTTTCTTT. As protein: CATLAGGLGAFF. The whole variable domain, remainder taken from reference TRBV28 and TRBJ1-1, is DVKVTQSSRYLVKRTGEKVFLECVQDMDHENMFWYRQDPGLGLRLIYFSYDVKMKEKGDIPEGYSVSREKKERFSLILESASTNQTSMYLCATLAGGLGAFFGQGTRLTVV.

The chain has TRBV2 and TRBJ1-3; the D gene is possibly TRBD1 (6 bases). The ends were cut back, 6 bases at V and 3 bases at J, with 12 bases in the middle. CDR3 length equals 14 residues. Germline CDR1 reads SNHLY; CDR2 reads FYNNEI. The DNA of the CDR3 is TGTGCCAGCAGCGAGGGGGGGTTTGGAAACACCATATATTTT. It codes for CASSEGGFGNTIYF. Together with reference TRBV2 and TRBJ1-3, the CDR3 gives the full variable domain: EPEVTQTPSHQVTQMGQEVILRCVPISNHLYFYWYRQILGQKVEFLVSFYNNEISEKSEIFDDQFSVERPDGSNFTLKIRSTKLEDSAMYFCASSEGGFGNTIYFGEGSWLTVV.

This clone appeared once. The chain carries TRBV7-2 and TRBJ1-1, with D unresolved. The CDR3 loop spans 13 amino acids. Trimming stripped 5 bases from V and 0 bases from J, with 7 bases between. Germline CDR1 and CDR2: SGHTA and FQGNSA. The CDR3: CASSMTLNTEAFF. The CDR3 bases are TGTGCCAGCAGCATGACACTGAACACTGAAGCTTTCTTT.

The rearrangement joins TRBV27 to TRBJ1-2, with 8 bases lining up with TRBD1. V shed 3 bases and J 6 bases; nucleotides not matched to a gene: 6. The germline V gene encodes CDR1 MNHEY and CDR2 SMNVEV (reference sequence). This CDR3 is 14 amino acids long. The CDR3: CASSFRTGNHGYTF. CDR3 sequence (DNA): TGTGCCAGCAGTTTCAGGACAGGGAATCATGGCTACACCTTC.

This rearrangement joins TRBV15 to TRBJ1-4; D possibly corresponds to TRBD1 (6 bases). The germline CDR1 and CDR2 sequences are LNHNV and YYDKDF (reference sequence). With 2 bases removed from V and 7 bases from J, the gap between germline ends came to 14 bases. CDR3 length: 15 residues. The CDR3 is CATSRPRDMVEKLFF. The CDR3 nucleotides are TGTGCCACCAGCAGACCCCGGGACATGGTTGAAAAACTGTTTTTT.

The V and J genes are TRBV19 and TRBJ1-1; 8 bases are a match to TRBD1. With 6 bases clipped from V and 9 bases from J, the junction kept 15 bases outside the gene matches. This CDR3 contains 15 residues. CDR1 is LNHDA and CDR2 is SQIVND in the germline V gene (reference sequence). The CDR3 protein is CASRSKTGGENKAFF. CDR3 coding DNA: TGTGCCAGTAGAAGCAAAACAGGGGGTGAGAATAAAGCTTTCTTT.

The genes are TRBV7-2 and TRBJ2-3, with 11 positions matching TRBD2. The CDR3 totals 16 residues. Trimming cost V 3 bases and J 5 bases; bases outside gene matches: 7. The germline CDR1 and CDR2 sequences are SGHTA and FQGNSA. CDR3 in amino acids: CASSLSSSGGKDTQYF. As DNA, the CDR3 is TGTGCCAGCAGCTTGTCATCTAGCGGGGGGAAAGATACGCAGTATTTT.

The count of this clone is one. The rearrangement links TRBV4-3 to TRBJ2-1, with 7 bases lining up with TRBD2. CDR3 length: 15 amino acids. Germline V gene lookup returns CDR1 LGHNA and CDR2 YSLEER. Trimming removed 4 bases from V and 3 bases from J; junction bases left unmatched: 6. For the CDR3, the DNA is TGCGCCAGCAGCCCAGCGGGGACCCGCTACAATGAGCAGTTCTTC. This translates into CASSPAGTRYNEQFF.

The chain couples TRBV5-1 to TRBJ2-1, with 9 bases aligning to TRBD1. The CDR3 has 16 amino acids. V lost 5 bases and J lost 4; bases outside the gene matches: 10. Germline CDR1 SGHRS, CDR2 YFSETQ. The CDR3, as DNA: TGCGCCAGCAGTCAAACCGCCGGGACAGGGTACAATGAGCAGTTCTTC. It yields the protein CASSQTAGTGYNEQFF.